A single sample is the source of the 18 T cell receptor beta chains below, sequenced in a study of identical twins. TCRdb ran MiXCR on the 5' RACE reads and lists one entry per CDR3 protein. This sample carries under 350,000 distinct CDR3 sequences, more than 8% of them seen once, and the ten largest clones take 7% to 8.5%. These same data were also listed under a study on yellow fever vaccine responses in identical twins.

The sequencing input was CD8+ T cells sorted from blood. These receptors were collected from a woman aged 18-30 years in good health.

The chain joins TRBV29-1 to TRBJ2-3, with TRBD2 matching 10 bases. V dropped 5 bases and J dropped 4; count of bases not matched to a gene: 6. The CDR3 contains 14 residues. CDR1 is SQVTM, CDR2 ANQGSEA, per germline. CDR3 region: CSVSLAGEADTQYF. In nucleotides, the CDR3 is TGCAGCGTTTCCCTAGCGGGGGAGGCAGATACGCAGTATTTT.

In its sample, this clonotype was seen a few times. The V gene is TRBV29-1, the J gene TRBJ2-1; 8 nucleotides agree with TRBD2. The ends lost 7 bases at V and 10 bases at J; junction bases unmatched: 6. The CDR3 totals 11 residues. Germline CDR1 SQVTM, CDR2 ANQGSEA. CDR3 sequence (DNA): TGCAGCGAACTGAGCGGGAGAGAGCAGTTCTTC. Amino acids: CSELSGREQFF.

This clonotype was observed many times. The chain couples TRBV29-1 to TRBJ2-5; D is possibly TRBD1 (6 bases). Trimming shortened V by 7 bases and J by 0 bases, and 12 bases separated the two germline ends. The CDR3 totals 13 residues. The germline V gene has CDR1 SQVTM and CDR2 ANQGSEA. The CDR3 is CSARGPYQETQYF. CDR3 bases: TGCAGCGCCAGGGGACCGTACCAAGAGACCCAGTACTTC.

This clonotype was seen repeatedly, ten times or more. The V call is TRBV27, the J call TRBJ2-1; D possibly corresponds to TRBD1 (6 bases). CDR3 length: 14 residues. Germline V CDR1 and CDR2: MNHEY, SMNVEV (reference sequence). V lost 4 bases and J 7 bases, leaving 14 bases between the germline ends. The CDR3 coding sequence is TGTGCCAGCAGTTATACAGGGCCGTGGAATGAGCAGTTCTTC. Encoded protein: CASSYTGPWNEQFF.

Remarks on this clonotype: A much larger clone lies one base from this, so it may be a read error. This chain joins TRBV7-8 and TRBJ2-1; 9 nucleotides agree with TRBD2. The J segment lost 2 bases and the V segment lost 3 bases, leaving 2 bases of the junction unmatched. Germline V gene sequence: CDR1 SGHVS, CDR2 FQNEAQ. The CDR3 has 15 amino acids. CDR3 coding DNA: TGTGCCAGCAGCTTTCCTAGCGGGGCCTACAATGAGCAGTTCTTC. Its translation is CASSFPSGAYNEQFF.

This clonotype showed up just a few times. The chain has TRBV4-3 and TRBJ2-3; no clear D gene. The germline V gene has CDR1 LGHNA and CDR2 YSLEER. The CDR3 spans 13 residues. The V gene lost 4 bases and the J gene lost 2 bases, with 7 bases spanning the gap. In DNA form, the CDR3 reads TGCGCCAGCAGCCCGTTTTTCACAGATACGCAGTATTTT. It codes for CASSPFFTDTQYF.

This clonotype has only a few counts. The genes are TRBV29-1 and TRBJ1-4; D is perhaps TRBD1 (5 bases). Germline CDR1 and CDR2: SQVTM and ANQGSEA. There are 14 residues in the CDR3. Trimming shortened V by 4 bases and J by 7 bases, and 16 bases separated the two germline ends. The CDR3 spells CSVALVSGGEKLFF. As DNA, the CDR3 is TGCAGCGTTGCCCTAGTATCGGGGGGTGAAAAACTGTTTTTT.

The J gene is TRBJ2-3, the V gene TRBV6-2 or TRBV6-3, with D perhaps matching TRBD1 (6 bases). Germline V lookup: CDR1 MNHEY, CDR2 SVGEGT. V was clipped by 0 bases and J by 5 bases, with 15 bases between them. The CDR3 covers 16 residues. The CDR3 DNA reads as TGTGCCAGCAGTTACTCGAGACAGGACATTAGAGATACGCAGTATTTT. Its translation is CASSYSRQDIRDTQYF.

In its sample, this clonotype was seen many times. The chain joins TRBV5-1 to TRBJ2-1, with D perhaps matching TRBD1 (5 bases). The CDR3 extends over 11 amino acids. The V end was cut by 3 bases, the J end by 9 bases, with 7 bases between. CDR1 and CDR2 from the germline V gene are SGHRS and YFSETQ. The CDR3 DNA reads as TGCGCCAGCAGCTATCAGGGTGAGCAGTTCTTC. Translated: CASSYQGEQFF.

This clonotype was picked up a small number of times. The chain's CDR3 is CAWSVTNIGEQFF. For the CDR3, the DNA is TGTGCCTGGAGTGTAACCAACATCGGTGAGCAGTTCTTC. The chain links TRBV30 to TRBJ2-1, with unresolved D. Germline lookup yields CDR1 GTSNPN and CDR2 SVGIG (reference sequence). The CDR3 runs 13 residues. Trimming took 0 bases from V and 9 from J, leaving 12 bases between them.

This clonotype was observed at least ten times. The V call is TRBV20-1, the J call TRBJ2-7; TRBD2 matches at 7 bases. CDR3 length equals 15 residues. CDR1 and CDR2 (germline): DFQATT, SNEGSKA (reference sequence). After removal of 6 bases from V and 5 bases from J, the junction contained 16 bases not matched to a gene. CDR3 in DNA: TGCAGTGCCCCGCTGACACTAGCGATCAGTCACGAGCAGTACTTC. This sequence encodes CSAPLTLAISHEQYF.

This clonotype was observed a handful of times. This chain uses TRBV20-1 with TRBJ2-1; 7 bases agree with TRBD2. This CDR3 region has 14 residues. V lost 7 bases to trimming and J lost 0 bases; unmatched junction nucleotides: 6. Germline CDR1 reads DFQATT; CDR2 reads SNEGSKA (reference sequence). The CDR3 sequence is CSEILADSYNEQFF. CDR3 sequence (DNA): TGCAGTGAAATCCTAGCGGACTCCTACAATGAGCAGTTCTTC.

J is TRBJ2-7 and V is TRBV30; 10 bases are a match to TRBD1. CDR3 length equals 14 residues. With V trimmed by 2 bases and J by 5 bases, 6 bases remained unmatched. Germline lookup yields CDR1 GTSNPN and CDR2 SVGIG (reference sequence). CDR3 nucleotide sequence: TGTGCCTGGAGTTCCGGGACAGGGGATCACGAGCAGTACTTC. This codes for CAWSSGTGDHEQYF.

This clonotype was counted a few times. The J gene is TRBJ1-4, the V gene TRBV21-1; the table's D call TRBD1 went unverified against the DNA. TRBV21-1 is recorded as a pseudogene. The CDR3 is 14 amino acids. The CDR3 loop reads CASRGGFYNEKLFF. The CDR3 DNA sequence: TGTGCCAGCAGAGGGGGGTTTTATAATGAAAAACTGTTTTTT.

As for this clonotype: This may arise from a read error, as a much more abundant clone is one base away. The CDR3 DNA sequence: TGTGCCAGCAGTTTGGAGGGGCCCTACAATGAGCAGTTCTTC. It translates to CASSLEGPYNEQFF. The V and J genes are TRBV27 and TRBJ2-1, with D maybe TRBD2 (6 bases). This CDR3 is 14 amino acids long. V shed 3 bases and J shed 2 bases, with 8 bases lying between them. In germline, CDR1 is MNHEY, CDR2 SMNVEV (reference sequence).

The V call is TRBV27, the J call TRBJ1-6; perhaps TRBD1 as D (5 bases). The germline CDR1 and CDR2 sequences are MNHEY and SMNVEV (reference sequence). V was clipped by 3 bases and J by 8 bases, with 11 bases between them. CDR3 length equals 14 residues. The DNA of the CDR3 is TGTGCCAGCAGTTTGCCAGGGTGGGATTCACCCCTCCACTTT. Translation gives CASSLPGWDSPLHF.

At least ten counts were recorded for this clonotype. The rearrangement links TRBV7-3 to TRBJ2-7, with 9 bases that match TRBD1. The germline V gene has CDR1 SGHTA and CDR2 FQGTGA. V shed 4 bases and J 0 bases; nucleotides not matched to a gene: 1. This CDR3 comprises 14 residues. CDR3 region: CASSSTGGSYEQYF. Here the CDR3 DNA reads TGTGCCAGCAGCTCGACAGGGGGCTCCTACGAGCAGTACTTC.

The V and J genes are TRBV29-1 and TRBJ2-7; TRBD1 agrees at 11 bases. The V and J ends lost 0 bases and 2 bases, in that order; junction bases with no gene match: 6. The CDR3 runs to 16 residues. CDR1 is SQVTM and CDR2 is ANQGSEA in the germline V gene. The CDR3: CSVEDRGQGDAYEQYF. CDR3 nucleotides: TGCAGCGTTGAAGACCGGGGACAGGGGGACGCCTACGAGCAGTACTTC.